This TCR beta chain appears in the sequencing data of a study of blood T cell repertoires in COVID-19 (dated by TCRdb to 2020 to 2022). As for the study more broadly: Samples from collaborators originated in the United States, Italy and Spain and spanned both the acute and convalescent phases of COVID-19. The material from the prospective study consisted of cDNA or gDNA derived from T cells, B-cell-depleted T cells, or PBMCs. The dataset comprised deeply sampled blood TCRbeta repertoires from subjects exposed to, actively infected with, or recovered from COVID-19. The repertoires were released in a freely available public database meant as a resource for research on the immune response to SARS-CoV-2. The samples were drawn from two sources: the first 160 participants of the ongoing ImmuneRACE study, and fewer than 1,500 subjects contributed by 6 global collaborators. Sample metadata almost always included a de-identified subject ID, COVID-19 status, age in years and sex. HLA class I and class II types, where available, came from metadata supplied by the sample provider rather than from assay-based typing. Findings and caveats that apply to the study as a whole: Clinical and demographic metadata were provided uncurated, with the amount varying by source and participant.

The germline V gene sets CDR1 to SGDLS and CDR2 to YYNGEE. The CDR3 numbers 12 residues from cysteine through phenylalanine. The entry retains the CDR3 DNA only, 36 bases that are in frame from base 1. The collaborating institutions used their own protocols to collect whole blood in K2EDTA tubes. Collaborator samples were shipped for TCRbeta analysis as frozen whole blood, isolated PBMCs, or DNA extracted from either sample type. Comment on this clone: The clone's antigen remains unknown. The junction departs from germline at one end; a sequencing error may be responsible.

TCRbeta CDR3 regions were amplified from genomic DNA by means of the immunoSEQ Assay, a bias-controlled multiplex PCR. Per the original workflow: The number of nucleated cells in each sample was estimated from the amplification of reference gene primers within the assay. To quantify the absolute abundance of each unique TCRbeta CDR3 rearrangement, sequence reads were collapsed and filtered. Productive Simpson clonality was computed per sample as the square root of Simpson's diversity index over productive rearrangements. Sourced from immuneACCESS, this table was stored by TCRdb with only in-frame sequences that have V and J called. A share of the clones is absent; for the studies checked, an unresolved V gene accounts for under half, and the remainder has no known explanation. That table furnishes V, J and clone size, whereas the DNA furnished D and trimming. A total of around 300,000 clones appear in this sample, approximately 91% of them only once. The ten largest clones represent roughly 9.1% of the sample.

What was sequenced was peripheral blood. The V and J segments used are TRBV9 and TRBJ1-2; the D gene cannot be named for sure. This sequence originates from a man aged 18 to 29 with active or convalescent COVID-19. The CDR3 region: CASSVVGGDPAF. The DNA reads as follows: TGTGCCAGCAGCGTAGTTGGCGGGGATCCCGCCTTC.